Listed below are T cell receptor beta chains from one sample, sequenced in a study of OX40 agonist ivuxolimab in advanced cancers. Only in-frame clones appear in the TCRdb table, and some are missing; sequencing was by immunoSEQ multiplex PCR. Of about 66,000 clones listed, approximately 80% were seen once; the top ten hold about 7%. This material consisted of CD4+ or CD8+ T cells sorted from blood, taken in a trial of the OX40 agonist ivuxolimab. The receptors originated from an adult with an advanced solid tumor such as melanoma, head and neck, liver or kidney cancer. Each CDR3 is given with its conserved first and last residue. The order of the fields is J gene, clone size, V gene, D gene, CDR3 protein, CDR3 DNA. The D gene is left open where the match is weak. The listing skips clone size in some rows; elsewhere it reads once, few, many or a size class.

J gene: TRBJ2-3; clone size: .; V gene: TRBV7-2; D gene: TRBD2; CDR3 protein: CASSLGAGGVTDTQYF; CDR3 DNA: TGTGCCAGCAGCTTAGGTGCGGGAGGAGTCACAGATACGCAGTATTTT
J gene: TRBJ1-3; clone size: .; V gene: TRBV6-6; D gene: TRBD1; CDR3 protein: CASSSQRPGQGNTIYF; CDR3 DNA: TGTGCCAGCAGTTCCCAACGACCGGGACAGGGTAACACCATATATTTT
J gene: TRBJ1-1; clone size: .; V gene: TRBV2; D gene: TRBD1; CDR3 protein: CATSGTGGITEAFF; CDR3 DNA: TGTGCCACCTCCGGGACAGGGGGCATCACTGAAGCTTTCTTT
J gene: TRBJ2-7; clone size: .; V gene: TRBV9; D gene: .; CDR3 protein: CASSVSSLPYEQYF; CDR3 DNA: TGTGCCAGCAGCGTATCCTCACTCCCCTACGAGCAGTACTTC
J gene: TRBJ1-4; clone size: .; V gene: TRBV2; D gene: TRBD1; CDR3 protein: CASSLGQGGEKLFF; CDR3 DNA: TGTGCCAGCAGCTTAGGACAGGGTGGGGAAAAACTGTTTTTT
J gene: TRBJ1-1; clone size: .; V gene: TRBV28; D gene: TRBD1; CDR3 protein: CASRAAGTGLNTEAFF; CDR3 DNA: TGTGCCAGCAGAGCCGCCGGGACAGGGTTGAACACTGAAGCTTTCTTT
J gene: TRBJ2-2; clone size: once; V gene: TRBV28; D gene: TRBD1; CDR3 protein: CASSLTGQGNTGELFF; CDR3 DNA: TGTGCCAGCAGTCTCACGGGACAGGGTAACACCGGGGAGCTGTTTTTT
J gene: TRBJ2-1; clone size: .; V gene: TRBV7-3; D gene: TRBD1; CDR3 protein: CASSSGTANEQFF; CDR3 DNA: TGTGCCAGCAGCTCAGGGACAGCGAATGAGCAGTTCTTC
J gene: TRBJ1-5; clone size: .; V gene: TRBV10-1; D gene: .; CDR3 protein: CASSERGTQPQHF; CDR3 DNA: TGCGCCAGCAGTGAGAGGGGGACTCAGCCCCAGCATTTT
J gene: TRBJ1-1; clone size: .; V gene: TRBV6-1; D gene: .; CDR3 protein: CASSEGGGGVNTEAFF; CDR3 DNA: TGTGCCAGCAGTGAAGGGGGAGGGGGGGTGAACACTGAAGCTTTCTTT
J gene: TRBJ2-5; clone size: .; V gene: TRBV5-5; D gene: TRBD1; CDR3 protein: CASSLRLTGTTQYF; CDR3 DNA: TGTGCCAGCAGCTTGCGCCTGACAGGGACGACCCAGTACTTC
J gene: TRBJ1-1; clone size: .; V gene: TRBV5-6; D gene: .; CDR3 protein: CASSLAHKEGEAFF; CDR3 DNA: TGTGCCAGCAGCTTGGCCCACAAAGAGGGGGAAGCTTTCTTT
J gene: TRBJ1-4; clone size: once; V gene: TRBV28; D gene: .; CDR3 protein: CASSLFHQGSANEKLFF; CDR3 DNA: TGTGCCAGCAGCTTATTTCATCAGGGGAGCGCTAATGAAAAACTGTTTTTT
J gene: TRBJ2-1; clone size: .; V gene: TRBV29-1; D gene: .; CDR3 protein: CSDFLLQTNEQFF; CDR3 DNA: TGCAGCGATTTCCTTCTACAAACCAATGAGCAGTTCTTC
J gene: TRBJ2-3; clone size: few; V gene: TRBV5-6; D gene: .; CDR3 protein: CASSWGLSSTDTQYF; CDR3 DNA: TGTGCCAGCAGCTGGGGACTGTCTAGCACAGATACGCAGTATTTT
J gene: TRBJ1-1; clone size: .; V gene: TRBV5-1; D gene: .; CDR3 protein: CASSLLSRGRMNTEAFF; CDR3 DNA: TGCGCCAGCAGCCTATTATCCCGGGGGCGCATGAACACTGAAGCTTTCTTT
J gene: TRBJ2-2; clone size: .; V gene: TRBV6-5; D gene: .; CDR3 protein: CASRDPAIGELFF; CDR3 DNA: TGTGCCAGCAGGGACCCCGCGATCGGGGAGCTGTTTTTT
J gene: TRBJ1-1; clone size: .; V gene: TRBV5-4; D gene: TRBD1; CDR3 protein: CASSLGQGGTEAFF; CDR3 DNA: TGTGCCAGCAGCTTAGGACAGGGGGGCACTGAAGCTTTCTTT
J gene: TRBJ2-7; clone size: few; V gene: TRBV5-1; D gene: TRBD1; CDR3 protein: CASSYYRGDYEQYF; CDR3 DNA: TGCGCCAGCAGCTACTACAGGGGGGACTACGAGCAGTACTTC
J gene: TRBJ2-7; clone size: .; V gene: TRBV19; D gene: .; CDR3 protein: CASSRLDGYEQYF; CDR3 DNA: TGTGCCAGTAGCCGACTAGACGGCTACGAGCAGTACTTC
J gene: TRBJ1-6; clone size: .; V gene: TRBV6-5; D gene: .; CDR3 protein: CASSYSIAGGSPLHF; CDR3 DNA: TGTGCCAGCAGTTACTCGATAGCGGGGGGTTCACCCCTCCACTTT
J gene: TRBJ2-7; clone size: .; V gene: TRBV2; D gene: .; CDR3 protein: CASRPFSYEQYF; CDR3 DNA: TGTGCCAGCCGTCCATTCTCCTACGAGCAGTACTTC
J gene: TRBJ2-1; clone size: .; V gene: TRBV6-5; D gene: .; CDR3 protein: CASQPSSYNEQFF; CDR3 DNA: TGTGCCAGCCAACCGAGCTCCTACAATGAGCAGTTCTTC
J gene: TRBJ1-1; clone size: few; V gene: TRBV4-1; D gene: .; CDR3 protein: CASSQILTLSNTEAFF; CDR3 DNA: TGCGCCAGCAGCCAAATCCTAACACTTTCGAACACTGAAGCTTTCTTT
J gene: TRBJ2-2; clone size: .; V gene: TRBV19; D gene: TRBD1; CDR3 protein: CATLPGQGRTGELFF; CDR3 DNA: TGTGCCACCTTACCAGGACAGGGGAGAACCGGGGAGCTGTTTTTT
J gene: TRBJ2-7; clone size: .; V gene: TRBV28; D gene: .; CDR3 protein: CASRGVVLYEQYF; CDR3 DNA: TGTGCCAGCAGGGGGGTGGTTCTCTACGAGCAGTACTTC
J gene: TRBJ1-1; clone size: .; V gene: TRBV6-6; D gene: .; CDR3 protein: CASSSSLNTEAFF; CDR3 DNA: TGTGCCAGCAGTTCTAGTCTGAACACTGAAGCTTTCTTT
J gene: TRBJ1-5; clone size: .; V gene: TRBV5-5; D gene: .; CDR3 protein: CASSLAGQIGNQPQHF; CDR3 DNA: TGTGCCAGCAGCTTGGCGGGGCAGATAGGCAATCAGCCCCAGCATTTT
J gene: TRBJ2-5; clone size: .; V gene: TRBV5-6; D gene: TRBD2; CDR3 protein: CASSLTSGGAQETQYF; CDR3 DNA: TGTGCCAGCAGCTTGACTAGCGGGGGGGCCCAAGAGACCCAGTACTTC
J gene: TRBJ1-2; clone size: .; V gene: TRBV4-1; D gene: .; CDR3 protein: CASRQEGQGGYTF; CDR3 DNA: TGCGCCAGCCGACAGGAGGGGCAGGGTGGCTACACCTTC
J gene: TRBJ2-1; clone size: .; V gene: TRBV19; D gene: TRBD2; CDR3 protein: CASTLSGAMYNEQFF; CDR3 DNA: TGTGCCAGTACCCTGAGCGGGGCTATGTACAATGAGCAGTTCTTC
J gene: TRBJ2-2; clone size: .; V gene: TRBV2; D gene: .; CDR3 protein: CASSERGGTGELFF; CDR3 DNA: TGTGCCAGCAGTGAAAGGGGAGGCACCGGGGAGCTGTTTTTT
J gene: TRBJ2-5; clone size: .; V gene: TRBV5-3; D gene: .; CDR3 protein: CARSLIWPLGQETQYF; CDR3 DNA: TGTGCCAGAAGCTTGATATGGCCTTTAGGCCAAGAGACCCAGTACTTC
J gene: TRBJ2-1; clone size: .; V gene: TRBV7-9; D gene: TRBD1; CDR3 protein: CASSFRGTGGAKFF; CDR3 DNA: TGTGCCAGCAGCTTTCGAGGGACAGGGGGCGCCAAGTTCTTC
J gene: TRBJ2-5; clone size: once; V gene: TRBV5-1; D gene: TRBD2; CDR3 protein: CASSWGTSGEETQYF; CDR3 DNA: TGCGCCAGCAGCTGGGGGACTAGCGGGGAAGAGACCCAGTACTTC
J gene: TRBJ2-7; clone size: .; V gene: TRBV7-2; D gene: .; CDR3 protein: CASSLVWRDPYEQYF; CDR3 DNA: TGTGCCAGCAGCTTAGTCTGGCGGGACCCCTACGAGCAGTACTTC
J gene: TRBJ1-1; clone size: .; V gene: TRBV19; D gene: TRBD1; CDR3 protein: CASSLGTGGTPYMGNTEAFF; CDR3 DNA: TGTGCCAGTAGTCTGGGGACAGGGGGAACCCCCTACATGGGGAACACTGAAGCTTTCTTT
J gene: TRBJ1-2; clone size: .; V gene: TRBV5-6; D gene: TRBD1; CDR3 protein: CASSPDRDGGYTF; CDR3 DNA: TGTGCCAGCAGCCCGGACAGGGATGGTGGCTACACCTTC
J gene: TRBJ2-3; clone size: .; V gene: TRBV7-2; D gene: TRBD2; CDR3 protein: CASSLGGLEEYF; CDR3 DNA: TGTGCCAGCAGCTTAGGAGGACTAGAGGAGTATTTT